Listed below are T cell receptor beta chains from one sample, sequenced in a study of cytomegalovirus exposure and HLA in healthy donors. Sequencing used immunoSEQ multiplex PCR; TCRdb keeps in-frame clones, though not all of them. The data hold some 200,000 clones, with approximately 82% observed a single time. Sample: PBMCs. The receptors were sampled from a woman aged 40 to 50 in good health and CMV-seronegative. Each CDR3 is given with its conserved first and last residue. Each record gives: J gene, D gene, V gene, clone size, CDR3 protein, CDR3 DNA. A D gene is named only where the DNA matches it firmly. For some rows the clone size is stated as once, few or many, or as a class when expanded; others skip it.

j_call: TRBJ1-6
d_call: -
v_call: TRBV6-5
clone_size: few
cdr3_aa: CASFVSSPLHF
cdr3_nt: TGTGCCAGCTTCGTCTCTTCACCCCTCCACTTT

j_call: TRBJ2-7
d_call: -
v_call: TRBV5-6
clone_size: -
cdr3_aa: CASSLLRGYEQYF
cdr3_nt: TGTGCCAGCAGCTTACTGAGAGGCTACGAGCAGTACTTC

j_call: TRBJ2-5
d_call: -
v_call: TRBV30
clone_size: -
cdr3_aa: CAWSGGRHETQYF
cdr3_nt: TGTGCCTGGAGTGGCGGGCGGCACGAGACCCAGTACTTC

j_call: TRBJ2-7
d_call: -
v_call: TRBV7-9
clone_size: -
cdr3_aa: CASSVSQAGLGKQYF
cdr3_nt: TGTGCCAGCAGCGTTAGTCAAGCGGGCCTGGGGAAGCAGTACTTC

j_call: TRBJ1-1
d_call: -
v_call: TRBV19
clone_size: -
cdr3_aa: CASNQGRTEAFF
cdr3_nt: TGTGCCAGTAATCAGGGTCGGACTGAAGCTTTCTTT

j_call: TRBJ1-2
d_call: TRBD1
v_call: TRBV14
clone_size: -
cdr3_aa: CASSTTGQGGYGYTF
cdr3_nt: TGTGCCAGCAGCACCACGGGACAGGGAGGCTATGGCTACACCTTC

j_call: TRBJ1-6
d_call: -
v_call: TRBV2
clone_size: -
cdr3_aa: CASSVEGSGYNSPLHF
cdr3_nt: TGTGCCAGCAGTGTGGAGGGTTCGGGCTATAATTCACCCCTCCACTTT

j_call: TRBJ1-6
d_call: TRBD1
v_call: TRBV6-1
clone_size: -
cdr3_aa: CASSGDRNSPLHF
cdr3_nt: TGTGCCAGCAGTGGGGACAGAAATTCACCCCTCCACTTT

j_call: TRBJ2-2
d_call: -
v_call: TRBV6-5
clone_size: few
cdr3_aa: CASNGGTGELFF
cdr3_nt: TGTGCCAGCAACGGGGGCACCGGGGAGCTGTTTTTT

j_call: TRBJ2-2
d_call: -
v_call: TRBV16
clone_size: few
cdr3_aa: CASSQYFIRGTGELFF
cdr3_nt: TGTGCCAGCAGCCAATATTTCATACGGGGGACCGGGGAGCTGTTTTTT

j_call: TRBJ2-1
d_call: -
v_call: TRBV9
clone_size: once
cdr3_aa: CASSVETGYNEQFF
cdr3_nt: TGTGCCAGCAGCGTAGAGACGGGTTACAATGAGCAGTTCTTC

j_call: TRBJ1-2
d_call: TRBD1
v_call: TRBV28
clone_size: -
cdr3_aa: CASSSGTDYGYTF
cdr3_nt: TGTGCCAGCAGTTCCGGGACAGACTATGGCTACACCTTC

j_call: TRBJ1-5
d_call: -
v_call: TRBV19
clone_size: -
cdr3_aa: CASNLGAGYNQPQHF
cdr3_nt: TGTGCCAGTAACCTAGGTGCGGGGTACAATCAGCCCCAGCATTTT

j_call: TRBJ2-3
d_call: -
v_call: TRBV6-5
clone_size: -
cdr3_aa: CASSYRAGREDTQYF
cdr3_nt: TGTGCCAGCAGTTACCGGGCAGGACGGGAAGATACGCAGTATTTT

j_call: TRBJ1-6
d_call: -
v_call: TRBV15
clone_size: -
cdr3_aa: CATSRVTGSSYNSPLHF
cdr3_nt: TGTGCCACCAGCAGAGTTACAGGGAGCTCCTATAATTCACCCCTCCACTTT

j_call: TRBJ2-3
d_call: -
v_call: TRBV5-1
clone_size: -
cdr3_aa: CASSFEADTQYF
cdr3_nt: TGCGCCAGCAGCTTCGAGGCAGATACGCAGTATTTT

j_call: TRBJ1-2
d_call: -
v_call: TRBV6-5
clone_size: -
cdr3_aa: CASSYRRFGEHYGYTF
cdr3_nt: TGTGCCAGCAGTTACAGGCGTTTCGGGGAACACTATGGCTACACCTTC

j_call: TRBJ2-3
d_call: -
v_call: TRBV5-1
clone_size: -
cdr3_aa: CASSLDGGTDTQYF
cdr3_nt: TGCGCCAGCAGCTTGGACGGGGGCACAGATACGCAGTATTTT

j_call: TRBJ1-1
d_call: -
v_call: TRBV20-1
clone_size: -
cdr3_aa: CSAQLRTEAFF
cdr3_nt: TGCAGTGCTCAACTAAGGACTGAAGCTTTCTTT

j_call: TRBJ2-1
d_call: TRBD2
v_call: TRBV19
clone_size: -
cdr3_aa: CASRSSGDYNEQFF
cdr3_nt: TGTGCCAGTAGATCTAGCGGGGACTACAATGAGCAGTTCTTC

j_call: TRBJ1-1
d_call: -
v_call: TRBV2
clone_size: few
cdr3_aa: CASSEGPLGQMNTEAFF
cdr3_nt: TGTGCCAGCAGTGAAGGTCCGCTAGGACAGATGAACACTGAAGCTTTCTTT

j_call: TRBJ1-2
d_call: -
v_call: TRBV15
clone_size: -
cdr3_aa: CATSRGFVDFYGYTF
cdr3_nt: TGTGCCACCAGCAGGGGGTTTGTGGACTTCTATGGCTACACCTTC

j_call: TRBJ2-5
d_call: TRBD1
v_call: TRBV7-2
clone_size: -
cdr3_aa: CASSLGQIQETQYF
cdr3_nt: TGTGCCAGCAGCTTGGGACAGATTCAAGAGACCCAGTACTTC

j_call: TRBJ2-5
d_call: TRBD1
v_call: TRBV5-1
clone_size: -
cdr3_aa: CASSLAGTGEETQYF
cdr3_nt: TGCGCCAGCAGCCTCGCCGGGACAGGGGAAGAGACCCAGTACTTC

j_call: TRBJ1-1
d_call: TRBD1
v_call: TRBV11-3
clone_size: -
cdr3_aa: CASSTLGTGSEAFF
cdr3_nt: TGTGCCAGCAGCACCCTGGGGACAGGGTCTGAAGCTTTCTTT

j_call: TRBJ2-1
d_call: TRBD2
v_call: TRBV19
clone_size: -
cdr3_aa: CASSISAGDYNEQFF
cdr3_nt: TGTGCCAGTAGTATCTCAGCGGGGGACTACAATGAGCAGTTCTTC